The rows below give T cell receptor beta chains drawn from one sample of a study of Ad26.COV2.S vaccination and SARS-CoV-2 variants. Sequencing was performed with immunoSEQ multiplex PCR; in TCRdb, only in-frame clones are kept and a portion is missing. This sample yields hundreds of thousands of clones, of which roughly 87% are seen a single time; approximately 2.5% belongs to the top ten. The specimen comprised peripheral blood, sampled in a trial of Ad26.COV2.S vaccine versus placebo. These receptors came from a person aged 18-65 years who received the Ad26.COV2.S COVID-19 vaccine or a placebo. The CDR3 runs from the conserved cysteine through the conserved F or W. D genes are given only for firm matches. A row's size may be missing; if present it is once, few, many or a size class.

.	TRBJ1-1	.	TRBV5-8	TGTGCCAGCAGCTTGGGACAGGAGAACACTGAAGCTTTCTTT	CASSLGQENTEAFF
.	TRBJ2-7	.	TRBV6-1	TGTGCCAGCAGTGAAGAAAGGGTTGGCGAGCAGTACTTC	CASSEERVGEQYF
.	TRBJ1-2	TRBD1	TRBV19	TGTGCCAGTGAAAGACAGGGAGATGACTATGGCTACACCTTC	CASERQGDDYGYTF
.	TRBJ1-4	.	TRBV6-5	TGTGCCAGCAGTTACCCCGCTCCTCCACCTGATGGAAAACTGTTTTTT	CASSYPAPPPDGKLFF
once	TRBJ1-1	.	TRBV2	TGTGCCAGCACGCTGTCCCAGGAGACTGAAGCTTTCTTT	CASTLSQETEAFF
.	TRBJ2-7	.	TRBV5-1	TGCGCCAGCAGCACGGAGGGCAGGGGGATCAACGAGCAGTACTTC	CASSTEGRGINEQYF
.	TRBJ1-1	.	TRBV5-1	TGCGCCAGCAGCTCTGACAGCAACACTGAAGCTTTCTTT	CASSSDSNTEAFF
.	TRBJ1-4	.	TRBV7-9	TGTGCCAGCAGCCCGAGTCCCAGAGGACAACTTAATGAAAAACTGTTTTTT	CASSPSPRGQLNEKLFF
.	TRBJ1-4	.	TRBV4-1	TGCGCCAGCAGTCGGCCAGGTGCAACTAATGAAAAACTGTTTTTT	CASSRPGATNEKLFF
.	TRBJ2-1	TRBD2	TRBV7-2	TGTGCCAGCAGCTTAGTTAGGACTAGCGGGAGTTATGAGCAGTTCTTC	CASSLVRTSGSYEQFF
few	TRBJ2-2	.	TRBV7-9	TGTGCCAGCAGCTTAAGGCTAGACGGCACCGGGGAGCTGTTTTTT	CASSLRLDGTGELFF
.	TRBJ1-4	.	TRBV4-3	TGCGCCAGCAGCCAGTGGGGTGGCGAAAAACTGTTTTTT	CASSQWGGEKLFF
.	TRBJ2-5	.	TRBV5-1	TGCGCCAGCAGCCTGCCAACTGCGTACCAAGAGACCCAGTACTTC	CASSLPTAYQETQYF
.	TRBJ2-5	TRBD1	TRBV7-3	TGTGCCAGCAGCTTAGGCTCAAGACAGGGACAAGAGACCCAGTACTTC	CASSLGSRQGQETQYF
.	TRBJ1-1	.	TRBV13	TGTGCCAGCAGCTTAAAGCCAGGGAGCACTGAAGCTTTCTTT	CASSLKPGSTEAFF
.	TRBJ2-1	TRBD2	TRBV7-3	TGTGCCAGCAGCTTGGGACTAGCTCGGGTAGGCGAGCAGTTCTTC	CASSLGLARVGEQFF
.	TRBJ2-1	.	TRBV4-2	TGTGCCAGCAGCCTTCGGGGAGTGGACAATGAGCAGTTCTTC	CASSLRGVDNEQFF
.	TRBJ2-1	TRBD2	TRBV24-1	TGTGCCACCAGTGGCGGCGGGAGGGTCTACAATGAGCAGTTCTTC	CATSGGGRVYNEQFF
.	TRBJ1-2	.	TRBV4-3	TGCGCCAGCAGCCAATTCTCTCAGGGGATTAACTATGGCTACACCTTC	CASSQFSQGINYGYTF
.	TRBJ1-5	.	TRBV7-2	TGTGCCAGCAGCTTAGGTAGGGGGTATAGCAATCAGCCCCAGCATTTT	CASSLGRGYSNQPQHF
.	TRBJ2-2	.	TRBV3-1/TRBV3-2	TGTGCCAGCAGCCAAATGGGTTACGGGGAGCTGTTTTTT	CASSQMGYGELFF
.	TRBJ2-1	.	TRBV28	TGTGCCAGCAGTTTAGGGCGGCGGTTTTGGGAGCAGTTCTTC	CASSLGRRFWEQFF
.	TRBJ2-1	TRBD2	TRBV5-4	TGTGCCAGCAGCTTGGGTGCAGCGGGGGTGCAGTTCTTC	CASSLGAAGVQFF
.	TRBJ1-1	.	TRBV18	TGTGCCAGCTCACCTACGTTGGGCCTTAACACTGAAGCTTTCTTT	CASSPTLGLNTEAFF
.	TRBJ2-5	.	TRBV5-1	TGCGCCAGCAGCCCTCCGGGCAGGTCGAAGACCCAGTACTTC	CASSPPGRSKTQYF
.	TRBJ1-2	.	TRBV3-1/TRBV3-2	TGTGCCAGCAGCCGACCCCGTGGCTATGGCTACACCTTC	CASSRPRGYGYTF
.	TRBJ2-1	.	TRBV18	TGTGCCAGCTCGCCTTTTTCTTCGGGGGTTGTAGATGAGCAGTTCTTC	CASSPFSSGVVDEQFF
.	TRBJ1-5	.	TRBV19	TGTGCCAGTAGTGTCAGGGTCCTGGATCAGCCCCAGCATTTT	CASSVRVLDQPQHF
few	TRBJ2-2	TRBD1	TRBV9	TGTGCCAGCAGCGCTAGGACAGGGCAAGGCGGGGAGCTGTTTTTT	CASSARTGQGGELFF
.	TRBJ1-2	.	TRBV12-3/TRBV12-4	TGTGCCAGCAACCTAGGGGTCGGCTATGGCTACACCTTC	CASNLGVGYGYTF
.	TRBJ2-1	.	TRBV19	TGTGCCAGTAGTATAATAGGGACGGGAGACTCCTACAATGAGCAGTTCTTC	CASSIIGTGDSYNEQFF
.	TRBJ1-5	TRBD1	TRBV28	TGTGCCAGCAGTTTGGGACAGGGATATCAGCCCCAGCATTTT	CASSLGQGYQPQHF
.	TRBJ1-1	.	TRBV30	TGTGCCTGGAGTGGACAGGAGATGAACACTGAAGCTTTCTTT	CAWSGQEMNTEAFF
once	TRBJ2-2	.	TRBV4-2	TGTGCCAGCAGCCAAGATGCGGCGACCGGGGAGCTGTTTTTT	CASSQDAATGELFF
few	TRBJ1-6	.	TRBV21-1	TGTGCCAGCAGTGCGGTAGCGTGTGGGGGGAATTCACCCCTCCACTTT	CASSAVACGGNSPLHF
.	TRBJ2-5	TRBD2	TRBV4-1	TGCGCCAGCAGCCATTCTATAGCGGGAGGGCCGGGGTATCAAGAGACCCAGTACTTC	CASSHSIAGGPGYQETQYF
.	TRBJ1-3	.	TRBV5-4	TGTGCCAGCAGCTCCGGGTCCCCCGGTGGAGGAAACACCATATATTTT	CASSSGSPGGGNTIYF
.	TRBJ1-2	.	TRBV5-1	TGCGCCAGCAGCTTGGGGGCGGCGCTTTCGTATGGCTACACCTTC	CASSLGAALSYGYTF
once	TRBJ2-6	.	TRBV5-1	TGCGCCAGCAGCTTGGGGCTAGCTAACTCTGGGGCCAACGTCCTGACTTTC	CASSLGLANSGANVLTF